This TCR beta chain was sequenced for a study of Graves' ophthalmopathy and Graves' hyperthyroidism. About the study: Sampling took place at initial diagnosis, with peripheral blood obtained before any treatment. Study-level findings and limits: It was with about 71% sensitivity and 72% to 75% specificity that the model predicted ophthalmopathy progression.

Amplification targeted the TCR beta CDR3 regions, with RNA transcripts as the source material. RT-PCR was first run with HTBI primers, then multiplex PCR in a second round. TCRdb ran MiXCR on the multiplex PCR reads and lists one entry per CDR3 protein. The data show almost 400,000 distinct CDR3 sequences, with approximately 20% seen just once and more than 1.5% held by the top ten. This CDR3 has 13 amino acids. CDR1 and CDR2 from the germline V gene are SQVTM and ANQGSEA. Trimming stripped 6 bases from V and 0 bases from J, with 11 bases between. This clonotype appeared many times. The target antigen is unknown. With a duration under 3 months, ophthalmopathy in the donors showed moderate-to-severe activity, CAS ≥3 and NOSPECS ≥4. Thyroid ultrasound, orbital computed tomography, TRAb, serum thyroxine and clinical symptoms formed the basis of diagnosis.

Sequencing was carried out using peripheral blood. The genes are TRBV29-1 and TRBJ1-1; no definite D call. The clonotype originates from a young woman with Graves' ophthalmopathy. CDR3 protein: CSVKNGVNTEAFF. In DNA form, the CDR3 reads TGCAGCGTCAAGAATGGGGTGAACACTGAAGCTTTCTTT.